This is a list of T cell receptor beta chains from one sample in a study of blood T cells in healthy people across ages. Each CDR3 protein gets one entry after TCRdb re-called the 5' RACE reads with MiXCR. The data hold some 700,000 distinct CDR3 sequences, with 20% to 25% observed a single time. The specimen was blood. The receptors here all came from a man aged 70-80 years in good health. Each CDR3 is given with its conserved first and last residue. D genes are given only for firm matches. Expanded clones get a size class; other rows say once, few or many, or leave the size out.

V: TRBV20-1; D: -; J: TRBJ1-1; size: -; DNA: TGCAGTGCTAGCTCCGACAAGGCAGGGCGAACTGAAGCTTTCTTT; CDR3: CSASSDKAGRTEAFF
V: TRBV6-5; D: TRBD1; J: TRBJ1-2; size: few; DNA: TGTGCCAGCAGTTACGGGACAGGGGGCAACTATGGCTACACCTTC; CDR3: CASSYGTGGNYGYTF
V: TRBV7-2; D: -; J: TRBJ2-6; size: -; DNA: TGTGCCAGCAGCTTAGTAGGGACTCCTGAGTCGGGGGCCAACGTCCTGACTTTC; CDR3: CASSLVGTPESGANVLTF
V: TRBV7-8; D: TRBD1; J: TRBJ2-5; size: -; DNA: TGTGCCAGCAGCTCCGGACAGGGGGCGACAGAGCAGTACTTC; CDR3: CASSSGQGATEQYF
V: TRBV11-2; D: -; J: TRBJ2-5; size: once; DNA: TGTGCCAGCAGCTCCGGGGGCAATCCGGAGACCCAGTACTTC; CDR3: CASSSGGNPETQYF
V: TRBV9; D: -; J: TRBJ2-5; size: few; DNA: TGTGCCAGCAGCGTATTCTCCCAAGAGACCCAGTACTTC; CDR3: CASSVFSQETQYF
V: TRBV7-2; D: TRBD1; J: TRBJ1-6; size: -; DNA: TGTGCCAGCAGCTCAGACCTAAAAGGGACAGCACCCCTCCACTTT; CDR3: CASSSDLKGTAPLHF
V: TRBV20-1; D: TRBD2; J: TRBJ2-1; size: -; DNA: TGCAGTGCTGCAGCCGGGACTAGCGGGTACAATGAGCAGTTCTTC; CDR3: CSAAAGTSGYNEQFF
V: TRBV28; D: TRBD1; J: TRBJ1-5; size: many; DNA: TGTGCCAGCGGTTACAGGGGTGGCGAAAAATTTCAGCCCCAGCATTTT; CDR3: CASGYRGGEKFQPQHF
V: TRBV29-1; D: -; J: TRBJ1-1; size: few; DNA: TGCAGCGTTGACGGGGGGGAAGCTTTCTTT; CDR3: CSVDGGEAFF
V: TRBV11-2; D: -; J: TRBJ1-2; size: few; DNA: TGTGCCAGCAGCTTGATGAATACCTATGGCTACACCTTC; CDR3: CASSLMNTYGYTF
V: TRBV29-1; D: TRBD1; J: TRBJ2-7; size: few; DNA: TGCAGCGAGTACGGGACAGTTGCCGGACACGAGCAGTACTTC; CDR3: CSEYGTVAGHEQYF
V: TRBV4-1; D: -; J: TRBJ1-2; size: -; DNA: TGCGCCAGCAGCCAAGGTGGAGCAGGCCGTGGGGGCTACACCTTC; CDR3: CASSQGGAGRGGYTF
V: TRBV20-1; D: -; J: TRBJ1-2; size: -; DNA: TGCAGTGCTAGAGCCCTAGACTACTATGGCTACACCTTC; CDR3: CSARALDYYGYTF
V: TRBV12-3/TRBV12-4; D: -; J: TRBJ2-3; size: many; DNA: TGTGCCAGCAGTAACGCCCGCACAGATACGCAGTATTTT; CDR3: CASSNARTDTQYF
V: TRBV7-8; D: -; J: TRBJ2-1; size: once; DNA: TGCGCCAGCAGCTTCGGGGCGGGACCGGGTTTGGGTGAGCAGTTCTTC; CDR3: CASSFGAGPGLGEQFF
V: TRBV5-1; D: TRBD2; J: TRBJ2-7; size: -; DNA: TGCGCCAGCAGACCTGCAGGGACTAGCGGGTACGAGCAGTACTTC; CDR3: CASRPAGTSGYEQYF
V: TRBV5-1; D: TRBD1; J: TRBJ2-3; size: few; DNA: TGCGCCAGCAGCTCTCGGACAGGGTGGACCACAGATACGCAGTATTTT; CDR3: CASSSRTGWTTDTQYF
V: TRBV29-1; D: TRBD2; J: TRBJ2-1; size: few; DNA: TGCAGCGTTGAGGGACTAGCGGATAGCTCCTACAATGAGCAGTTCTTC; CDR3: CSVEGLADSSYNEQFF
V: TRBV18; D: -; J: TRBJ2-3; size: -; DNA: TGTGCCAGCTCCCCGACGATTGAAGATACGCAGTATTTT; CDR3: CASSPTIEDTQYF
V: TRBV5-6; D: -; J: TRBJ1-1; size: few; DNA: TGTGTCAGCGGATTAATCGGGACCAGGGACACTGAAGCTTTCTTT; CDR3: CVSGLIGTRDTEAFF
V: TRBV3-1; D: -; J: TRBJ1-4; size: many; DNA: TGTGCCAGCAGCCAAGATCTTTCGGGGGAAAAACTGTTTTTT; CDR3: CASSQDLSGEKLFF
V: TRBV6-1; D: -; J: TRBJ2-7; size: -; DNA: TGTGCCAGCAGTGTGAACCACAGGACCTACGAGCAGTACTTC; CDR3: CASSVNHRTYEQYF
V: TRBV12-5; D: -; J: TRBJ2-4; size: -; DNA: TGTGCTAGTGGTTTGGTACTGACTAGTCTCCACTTC; CDR3: CASGLVLTSLHF
V: TRBV6-5; D: -; J: TRBJ2-7; size: -; DNA: TGTGCCAGCGGGATTGGACTGGCCTACGAGCAGTACTTC; CDR3: CASGIGLAYEQYF
V: TRBV29-1; D: TRBD2; J: TRBJ2-1; size: few; DNA: TGCAGCGTTGAGCTAGCGGGAGGGAGTATGTCTGAGCAGTTCTTC; CDR3: CSVELAGGSMSEQFF
V: TRBV12-3/TRBV12-4; D: -; J: TRBJ1-4; size: few; DNA: TGTGCCACCGCCCTGGGGGGAAATGAAAAACTGTTTTTT; CDR3: CATALGGNEKLFF
V: TRBV12-3/TRBV12-4; D: -; J: TRBJ2-2; size: -; DNA: TGTGCCAGCAGTTTGAAGCTTTCCACCGGGGAGCTGTTTTTT; CDR3: CASSLKLSTGELFF
V: TRBV11-2; D: -; J: TRBJ2-3; size: -; DNA: TGTGCCACCACCTTCTTCGGGGCAGATACGCAGTATTTT; CDR3: CATTFFGADTQYF
V: TRBV5-6; D: -; J: TRBJ2-3; size: few; DNA: TGTGCCAGCAGCTTTAGAGCTGTTCTAAGCACAGATACGCAGTATTTT; CDR3: CASSFRAVLSTDTQYF
V: TRBV4-3; D: TRBD2; J: TRBJ2-1; size: -; DNA: TGCGCCAGCAGCCAGGTTTCAGCGGGGGAATGGGGGGACTACAATGAGCAGTTCTTC; CDR3: CASSQVSAGEWGDYNEQFF
V: TRBV7-8; D: TRBD2; J: TRBJ2-3; size: few; DNA: TGTGCCAGCAGGGAAGAGCCGGGACTAGGTTTCACAGATACGCAGTATTTT; CDR3: CASREEPGLGFTDTQYF
V: TRBV20-1; D: -; J: TRBJ1-2; size: few; DNA: TGCAGTGCTACCCTGTTGGATGGCTACACCTTC; CDR3: CSATLLDGYTF
V: TRBV6-5; D: -; J: TRBJ1-1; size: once; DNA: TGTGCCAGCAGATCCGGGCCCCACACTGAAGCTTTCTTT; CDR3: CASRSGPHTEAFF
V: TRBV5-1; D: -; J: TRBJ2-5; size: few; DNA: TGCGCCAGCAGCTTCTTAGCATTTCAAGAGACCCAGTACTTC; CDR3: CASSFLAFQETQYF
V: TRBV6-1; D: -; J: TRBJ1-5; size: few; DNA: TGTGCCAGCAGTGAATCCGCAGGCCTCGATAGCAATCAGCCCCAGCATTTT; CDR3: CASSESAGLDSNQPQHF
V: TRBV6-5; D: -; J: TRBJ2-6; size: -; DNA: TGTGCCAGCAGTTCCCCTCCTCGCTCTGGGGCCAACGTCCTGACTTTC; CDR3: CASSSPPRSGANVLTF
V: TRBV20-1; D: -; J: TRBJ1-4; size: few; DNA: TGCAGTGCTGGGGCCGCAGGGGCCGGTAATGAAAAACTGTTTTTT; CDR3: CSAGAAGAGNEKLFF
V: TRBV2; D: TRBD1; J: TRBJ2-2; size: few; DNA: TGTGCCAGCAGACAGGGGGCTAGGGACACCGGGGAGCTGTTTTTT; CDR3: CASRQGARDTGELFF
V: TRBV29-1; D: -; J: TRBJ1-1; size: few; DNA: TGCAGCGTCCGGGCCAACGAAGGGGCTGAAGCTTTCTTT; CDR3: CSVRANEGAEAFF
V: TRBV10-3; D: TRBD1; J: TRBJ2-5; size: -; DNA: TGTGCCATCGGGACAGGGGGTTCTGAGACCCAGTACTTC; CDR3: CAIGTGGSETQYF
V: TRBV6-5; D: -; J: TRBJ2-1; size: many; DNA: TGTGCCAGCAGGGCGGGACCCTACAATGAGCAGTTCTTC; CDR3: CASRAGPYNEQFF
V: TRBV7-2; D: TRBD1; J: TRBJ2-4; size: -; DNA: TGTGCCAGCAGCCTAGACAGGGGGATTGGGGCCAAAAACATTCAGTACTTC; CDR3: CASSLDRGIGAKNIQYF
V: TRBV6-1; D: -; J: TRBJ1-6; size: -; DNA: TGTGCCAGCAGGCGACAGGAGAGCTCCTATAATTCACCCCTCCACTTT; CDR3: CASRRQESSYNSPLHF
V: TRBV5-1; D: TRBD2; J: TRBJ2-3; size: few; DNA: TGCGCCAGCAGCTTGGAGATAGCGGGGGTCACAGATACGCAGTATTTT; CDR3: CASSLEIAGVTDTQYF
V: TRBV6-6; D: -; J: TRBJ2-4; size: -; DNA: TGTGCCAGCAGTTACCTGGTGGGGGCCAAAAACATTCAGTACTTC; CDR3: CASSYLVGAKNIQYF
V: TRBV7-9; D: -; J: TRBJ1-1; size: -; DNA: TGTGCCAGCAGCTTAGGGGCCGGTTATTTCTTT; CDR3: CASSLGAGYFF
V: TRBV7-2; D: TRBD1; J: TRBJ1-5; size: few; DNA: TGTGCCAGCAGCAAGGACAGGGGGAGCAATCAGCCCCAGCATTTT; CDR3: CASSKDRGSNQPQHF
V: TRBV20-1; D: TRBD2; J: TRBJ2-1; size: -; DNA: TGCAGTGCGAGTACTAGCGGGAGGGCCAATGAGCAGTTCTTC; CDR3: CSASTSGRANEQFF
V: TRBV25-1; D: -; J: TRBJ2-5; size: few; DNA: TGTGCCAGCAGTGGGGGCTGGCAAGAGACCCAGTACTTC; CDR3: CASSGGWQETQYF